These 19 T cell receptor beta chains came from one sample sequenced in a study of T cell repertoires in cytomegalovirus infection. One entry per CDR3 protein, called by TCRdb with MiXCR from the reads. The sample records a few hundred thousand distinct CDR3 sequences, about 17% being singletons. Sample: PBMCs. The receptor source for this set is a human donor in good health (CMV status not recorded). Some clones in this sample may be carry-over from other donors' samples.

The genes are TRBV5-4 and TRBJ1-1; D not resolved. Germline CDR1 and CDR2: SGHNT and YYREEE (reference sequence). Trimming stripped 0 bases from V and 1 base from J, with 10 bases between. CDR3 length: 15 residues. CDR3 sequence: CASSLERAGNTEAFF. DNA of the CDR3: TGTGCCAGCAGCTTGGAACGGGCGGGGAACACTGAAGCTTTCTTT.

This clonotype was recorded many times. The chain combines TRBV7-2 with TRBJ2-5, with a tentative D call TRBD2 (7 bases). CDR1 is SGHTA, CDR2 FQGNSA, per germline. V lost 1 base and J 5 bases, leaving 20 bases between the germline ends. CDR3 length: 17 residues. CDR3 region: CASSLGERRGRGETQYF. CDR3 DNA: TGTGCCAGCAGCTTAGGGGAGAGGCGGGGGCGAGGGGAGACCCAGTACTTC.

This clonotype has ten or more counts. V usage is TRBV6-1 and J usage is TRBJ1-6, with D possibly matching TRBD1 (6 bases). The V gene's germline CDR1 is MNHNS and CDR2 SASEGT. The V end was cut by 6 bases, the J end by 9 bases, with 15 bases between. This CDR3 comprises 14 residues. The CDR3 DNA follows: TGTGCCAGCAGGCACCGGGGGCAGGGTTCACCCCTCCACTTT. This codes for CASRHRGQGSPLHF.

This chain joins TRBV2 and TRBJ2-7, with D perhaps matching TRBD2 (5 bases). This CDR3 is 13 amino acids long. Germline CDR1 SNHLY, CDR2 FYNNEI. V was clipped by 3 bases and J by 7 bases, with 13 bases between them. The chain's CDR3 is CASSDGVEREQYF. CDR3 nucleotides: TGTGCCAGCAGTGACGGGGTGGAAAGGGAGCAGTACTTC.

This chain joins TRBV6-1 and TRBJ1-2, with a possible D match to TRBD1 (6 bases). Germline-derived CDR1 and CDR2 are MNHNS and SASEGT. The CDR3 has 15 amino acids. V was cut by 5 bases and J by 4 bases, with 17 bases left in between. DNA of the CDR3: TGTGCCAGCAGTTATGGGGGGGCTGAAGGCTATGGCTACACCTTC. It encodes CASSYGGAEGYGYTF.

This clonotype was seen many times. This chain connects TRBV10-3 to TRBJ2-7, with TRBD1 as a possible D gene (6 bases). Germline assignment: CDR1 ENHRY and CDR2 SYGVKD. Trimming cost V 0 bases and J 0 bases, with 18 bases left between them. The CDR3 extends over 18 amino acids. CDR3 loop: CAISESVGTTTGSYEQYF. CDR3 in DNA: TGTGCCATCAGTGAGTCGGTCGGGACAACGACAGGCTCCTACGAGCAGTACTTC.

The table lists this clonotype with a few counts. This CDR3 reads CASSPVEGTDTQYF. DNA of the CDR3: TGTGCCAGCAGCCCTGTGGAGGGCACAGATACGCAGTATTTT. V usage is TRBV11-3 and J usage is TRBJ2-3, with D possibly TRBD2 on 5 matching bases. V lost 5 bases and J lost 1, with 10 bases in between. Germline loops: CDR1 SGHNT, CDR2 YENEEA. The CDR3 totals 14 residues.

This clonotype was counted many times. This chain uses TRBV7-6 with TRBJ2-7; 8 bases agree with TRBD1. Germline V gene data show CDR1 as SGHVS and CDR2 as FNYEAQ. The CDR3 loop spans 14 amino acids. V trimming: 5 bases; J trimming: 0 bases; junction bases outside the gene matches: 3. In nucleotides, the CDR3 is TGTGCCAGCAGCATGGGACAGGTCTCCTACGAGCAGTACTTC. Amino acid sequence: CASSMGQVSYEQYF.

The rearrangement links TRBV7-6 to TRBJ2-5; TRBD1 matches 8 bases. With 5 bases clipped from V and 5 bases from J, the junction kept 7 bases outside the gene matches. The germline CDR1 and CDR2 sequences are SGHVS and FNYEAQ. The CDR3 consists of 14 residues. CDR3 DNA sequence: TGTGCCAGCAGCGAGGACAGGGTATTGGAGACCCAGTACTTC. Translated, it gives CASSEDRVLETQYF.

This clonotype came up many times. The chain has TRBV29-1 and TRBJ2-2; TRBD1 aligns across 9 bases. V trimming: 3 bases; J trimming: 4 bases; junction bases outside the gene matches: 3. The CDR3 runs 14 residues. Germline CDR1 is SQVTM and CDR2 is ANQGSEA. Written as DNA, the CDR3 is TGCAGCGTTGAGGGACAGGGACGCACCGGGGAGCTGTTTTTT. Translation: CSVEGQGRTGELFF.

The sample holds many counts of this clonotype. The rearrangement links TRBV7-2 to TRBJ2-2, with 9 bases lining up with TRBD1. V shed 2 bases and J 6 bases; nucleotides not matched to a gene: 7. The CDR3 spans 16 residues. Germline V gives CDR1 SGHTA, CDR2 FQGNSA. CDR3 in DNA: TGTGCCAGCAGCTTAAGGGACAGGGCTTTTTCCGGGGAGCTGTTTTTT. It yields the protein CASSLRDRAFSGELFF.

This sequence joins TRBV28 and TRBJ1-2; 10 bases agree with TRBD1. The germline V gene has CDR1 MDHEN and CDR2 SYDVKM. This CDR3 has 12 residues. The CDR3 protein is CATEGQGGGYTF. CDR3 bases: TGTGCAACAGAAGGACAGGGGGGGGGCTACACCTTC.

The chain links TRBV27 to TRBJ2-7; 7 positions agree with TRBD2. V trimming: 4 bases; J trimming: 5 bases; junction bases outside the gene matches: 8. The CDR3 is made up of 14 amino acids. Germline CDR1 is MNHEY and CDR2 is SMNVEV (reference sequence). CDR3 loop: CASSSEAGRDEQYF. The DNA for the CDR3 is TGTGCCAGCAGTTCAGAAGCGGGACGGGACGAGCAGTACTTC.

This clonotype was found many times. The chain employs TRBV5-4 and TRBJ2-5; D unresolved. CDR1 and CDR2 (germline): SGHNT, YYREEE (reference sequence). The ends were cut back, 4 bases at V and 5 bases at J, with 15 bases in the middle. The CDR3 is made up of 14 amino acids. This CDR3 reads CASSPHQARETQYF. CDR3 in DNA: TGTGCCAGCAGCCCCCACCAGGCCAGGGAGACCCAGTACTTC. Using reference TRBV5-4 and TRBJ2-5 for the parts outside the CDR3, the full variable domain is ETGVTQSPTHLIKTRGQQVTLRCSSQSGHNTVSWYQQALGQGPQFIFQYYREEENGRGNFPPRFSGLQFPNYSSELNVNALELDDSALYLCASSPHQARETQYFGPGTRLLVL.

This clonotype was detected a few times. This chain uses TRBV19 with TRBJ2-1; unclear D gene. Per germline, CDR1 LNHDA and CDR2 SQIVND (reference sequence). V was shortened by 5 bases and J by 0 bases, with 11 bases between the two germline ends. The CDR3 runs to 15 residues. The DNA for the CDR3 is TGTGCCAGTAGTTCAATCGTCAGCTCCTACAATGAGCAGTTCTTC. Amino acids: CASSSIVSSYNEQFF. The full variable domain, in which reference TRBV19 and TRBJ2-1 provide the parts outside the CDR3, is DGGITQSPKYLFRKEGQNVTLSCEQNLNHDAMYWYRQDPGQGLRLIYYSQIVNDFQKGDIAEGYSVSREKKESFPLTVTSAQKNPTAFYLCASSSIVSSYNEQFFGPGTRLTVL.

The chain uses TRBV6-1 and TRBJ2-7; perhaps D is TRBD1 or TRBD2 (5 bases each). Germline CDR1 is MNHNS and CDR2 is SASEGT. V lost 3 bases, J lost 5 bases, and 11 bases lay in between. This CDR3 is 13 amino acids long. The DNA for the CDR3 is TGTGCCAGCAGTGAGAGTTTGGGGGACGAGCAGTACTTC. This encodes CASSESLGDEQYF.

The chain couples TRBV20-1 to TRBJ1-1, with TRBD1 matching over 11 bases. Germline CDR1 reads DFQATT; CDR2 reads SNEGSKA (reference sequence). The CDR3 is made up of 14 amino acids. V lost 6 bases to trimming and J lost 4 bases; unmatched junction nucleotides: 7. The CDR3 bases are TGCAGTGCGGGGACAGGGGGTAGCGGCACTGAAGCTTTCTTT. The encoded protein is CSAGTGGSGTEAFF.

The rearrangement links TRBV5-1 to TRBJ1-2; weak D call: TRBD1 (6 bases). This CDR3 is 14 amino acids long. V was pared by 0 bases and J by 8 bases, with 14 bases between. CDR1 and CDR2 from the germline V gene are SGHRS and YFSETQ. The CDR3 protein is CASSLGDRLSGYTF. Here the CDR3 DNA reads TGCGCCAGCAGCTTGGGAGACAGGTTGAGCGGCTACACCTTC.

This clonotype was counted between two and nine times. The genes are TRBV12-3 or TRBV12-4 and TRBJ2-3, with D uncertain. V dropped 3 bases and J dropped 4 bases, with 11 bases sitting between them. CDR3 size: 14 residues. CDR3 nucleotides: TGTGCCAGCAGTTTCCGTCGTATCGCAGATACGCAGTATTTT. Amino acid sequence: CASSFRRIADTQYF.